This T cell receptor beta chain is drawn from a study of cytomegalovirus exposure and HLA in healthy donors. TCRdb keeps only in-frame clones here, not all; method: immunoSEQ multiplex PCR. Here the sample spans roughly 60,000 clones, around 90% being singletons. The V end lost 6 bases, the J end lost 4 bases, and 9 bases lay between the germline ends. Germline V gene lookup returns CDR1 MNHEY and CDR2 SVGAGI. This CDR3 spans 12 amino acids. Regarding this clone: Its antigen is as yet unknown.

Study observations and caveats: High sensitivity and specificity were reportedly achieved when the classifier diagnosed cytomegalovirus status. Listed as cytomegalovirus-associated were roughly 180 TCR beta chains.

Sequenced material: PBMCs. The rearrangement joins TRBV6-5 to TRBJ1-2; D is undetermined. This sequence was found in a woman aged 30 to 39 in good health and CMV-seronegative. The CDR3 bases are TGTGCCAGCAGAACACCCACCTATGGCTACACCTTC. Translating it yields CASRTPTYGYTF.